This TCR beta chain was found in a study of human T cells and chemical hapten exposure. TCRdb re-analysed the RACE reads in MiXCR, keeping a single row per CDR3 protein. The sample consists of roughly 200,000 distinct CDR3 sequences, approximately 20% of them appearing once. This clonotype was detected only a few times. Time point: patch test 1, 2 weeks after DPC sensitization. Treatment of the sample: therapeutic diphenylcyclopropenone sensitization with weekly scalp DPC. Trimming removed 1 base at V and 5 bases at J, with 22 bases between. The CDR3 contains 18 residues. The germline V gene has CDR1 SGHTA and CDR2 FQGNSA.

V and J are TRBV7-2 and TRBJ2-3, with D possibly being TRBD1 (6 bases). This receptor was taken from a woman aged 45-59 years with alopecia areata. Some clones in this sample may be carry-over from other donors' samples. The sequenced sample was whole blood, obtained in connection with sensitization to the hapten diphenylcyclopropenone (DPC). CDR3 coding DNA: TGTGCCAGCAGCTTAGTTTTGGTCCGTCAGGGGATGAAAGATACGCAGTATTTT. Protein: CASSLVLVRQGMKDTQYF.